In this sample, the clone carrying this T cell receptor beta chain turned up many times. Its specificity is not known. The V gene end was trimmed by 2 bases and the J gene end by 3 bases; junction bases not matched to a gene: 4. The CDR3 length is 16 residues. This sample was included in a study of T cells after yellow fever vaccination. Study background: Fractions containing few cells were prepared with SMART-Seq v4 Ultra Low Input.

Study-level results: It was a small share of clonotypes that appeared in both CD4 and CD8 compartments. A weaker but faster secondary response was observed, peaking on day 5 versus 15.

MiXCR, applied by TCRdb to the 5' RACE reads, yields one record per CDR3 protein. In the table there are 500,000 to 650,000 distinct CDR3 sequences, 17% of which are singletons. The material sequenced was PBMCs, taken roughly 5 days after the first yellow fever vaccination. The V gene is TRBV12-3 or TRBV12-4, the J gene TRBJ2-7; 13 bases agree with TRBD2. The TCR originated in a man between 18 and 29 years old who received the YFV17D yellow fever vaccine. CDR3 region: CASSLPGLAGFYEQYF. The CDR3 DNA sequence: TGTGCCAGCAGTTTACCGGGACTAGCGGGGTTCTACGAGCAGTACTTC.